These 8 T cell receptor beta chains came from one sample sequenced in a study of blood T cell repertoires in COVID-19 (TCRdb year 2020). Libraries came from the immunoSEQ multiplex PCR assay. In TCRdb, the immuneACCESS table is reduced to in-frame sequences with V and J assigned. These tables do not hold every clone; where another copy was compared, an unresolved V gene accounts for under half, and the others remain unexplained. The table for this sample lists approximately 480,000 clones; about 91% of them were counted only once. The ten largest clones represent around 0.92% of the sample. Sequences were obtained from peripheral blood. The source of these receptors is a man aged 18 to 29 with COVID-19, enrolled during active disease.

The gene calls are TRBV6-5 and TRBJ2-2; TRBD2 matches at 9 bases. CDR1 MNHEY and CDR2 SVGAGI come from the germline V gene. Unmatched junction bases numbered 3, after V lost 6 bases and J lost 4 bases. This CDR3 contains 14 residues. DNA of the CDR3: TGTGCCAGCAGATTAGCGGGAGTCACCGGGGAGCTGTTTTTT. Translated: CASRLAGVTGELFF.

The CDR3 nucleotides are TGTGCCAGCAGAAGGGGTGAGGACACTGAAGCTTTCTTT. Translated: CASRRGEDTEAFF. The chain carries TRBV7-9 and TRBJ1-1, with D possibly being TRBD1 (5 bases). Germline V gene data show CDR1 as SEHNR and CDR2 as FQNEAQ (reference sequence). This CDR3 comprises 13 residues. V lost 6 bases to trimming and J lost 3 bases, with 11 bases between them.

This chain links TRBV6-6 with TRBJ1-6; 7 bases align to TRBD1. The CDR3 spans 14 residues. V gave up 3 bases and J gave up 8 bases; unmatched junction bases: 4. Germline V lookup: CDR1 MNHNY, CDR2 SVGAGI (reference sequence). The CDR3 sequence: CASSYLTGDSPLHF. The CDR3 coding sequence is TGTGCCAGCAGTTATTTAACAGGGGATTCACCCCTCCACTTT.

This chain uses TRBV11-2 with TRBJ2-2; 12 bases line up with TRBD2. Germline V gives CDR1 SGHAT, CDR2 FQNNGV. This CDR3 spans 17 amino acids. Germline trimming cut 3 bases from V and 5 bases from J; bases unmatched to any gene: 7. CDR3 DNA: TGTGCCAGCAGCTTCCGACTAGCGGGAGAATATACCGGGGAGCTGTTTTTT. This translates into CASSFRLAGEYTGELFF.

This chain uses TRBV19 with TRBJ2-3; weak D call: TRBD1 (5 bases). Germline CDR1 LNHDA, CDR2 SQIVND (reference sequence). Trimming cost V 4 bases and J 2 bases, with 13 bases left between them. The CDR3 extends over 15 amino acids. The CDR3 DNA sequence: TGTGCCAGTAGTAAGGGGTCGCAGTCCACAGATACGCAGTATTTT. Encoded protein: CASSKGSQSTDTQYF.

This clone was seen just once. The V gene is TRBV18, the J gene TRBJ1-1; 7 bases are a match to TRBD1. The CDR3 spans 13 residues. V was pared by 3 bases and J by 11 bases, with 9 bases of the junction left unmatched. Looked up from germline, CDR1 is KGHSH and CDR2 is LQKENI. CDR3 sequence (DNA): TGTGCCAGCTCACCCAGGGGGGCAATGAACGCTTTCTTT. It specifies CASSPRGAMNAFF.

The chain has TRBV5-6 and TRBJ2-2, with 9 nucleotides matching TRBD1. With 2 bases clipped from V and 0 bases from J, the junction kept 5 bases outside the gene matches. The CDR3 is 17 residues long. Per germline, CDR1 SGHDT and CDR2 YYEEEE. The CDR3 region has the DNA TGTGCCAGCAGCTTACCGGGACAGGGTGCGAACACCGGGGAGCTGTTTTTT. Protein product: CASSLPGQGANTGELFF.

This rearrangement joins TRBV6-1 to TRBJ1-1; maybe TRBD1 (5 bases). From germline, CDR1 is MNHNS and CDR2 SASEGT. V lost 3 bases and J 1 base, leaving 12 bases between the germline ends. The CDR3 runs 15 residues. CDR3 bases: TGTGCCAGCAGTGAGGTCTTTAGGGGGAACACTGAAGCTTTCTTT. Encoded protein: CASSEVFRGNTEAFF.